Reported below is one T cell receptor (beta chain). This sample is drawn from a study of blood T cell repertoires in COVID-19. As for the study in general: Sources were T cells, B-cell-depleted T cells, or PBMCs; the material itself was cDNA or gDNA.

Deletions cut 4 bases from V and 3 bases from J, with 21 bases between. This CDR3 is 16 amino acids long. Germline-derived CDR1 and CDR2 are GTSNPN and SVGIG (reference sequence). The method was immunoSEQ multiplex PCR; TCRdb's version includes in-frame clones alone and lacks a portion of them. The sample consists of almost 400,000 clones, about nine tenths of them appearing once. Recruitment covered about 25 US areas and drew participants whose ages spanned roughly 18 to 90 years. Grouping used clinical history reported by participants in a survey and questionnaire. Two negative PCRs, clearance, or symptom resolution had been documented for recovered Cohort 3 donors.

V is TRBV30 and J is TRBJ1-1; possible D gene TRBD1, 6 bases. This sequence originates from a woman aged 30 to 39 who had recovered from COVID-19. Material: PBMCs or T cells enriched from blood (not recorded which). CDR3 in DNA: TGTGCCTGGACGGTACAGGGTGGCTTCAGGGACACTGAAGCTTTCTTT. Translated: CAWTVQGGFRDTEAFF.